This T cell receptor beta chain was documented in a study of blood T cell repertoires in COVID-19. For the study at large: There were acute and convalescent COVID-19 samples, and they came from the United States, Italy and Spain. T cells, B-cell-depleted T cells, or PBMCs supplied cDNA or gDNA.

Authors' processing steps: By means of reference gene primer amplification, nucleated cell counts were estimated. TCRdb keeps only in-frame clones here, not all; method: immunoSEQ multiplex PCR. V and J calls and clone size come straight from that table; D and trimming were deduced from the DNA. The sample shows approximately 130,000 clones, around four fifths of them seen only once. CDR1 and CDR2 from the germline V gene are MNHNY and SVGAGI (reference sequence). The CDR3 loop spans 15 amino acids. The trim removed 2 bases at V and 6 bases at J, leaving 9 bases unmatched. This clone was counted many times.

The sequencing input was peripheral blood. This rearrangement joins TRBV6-6 to TRBJ1-2, with 7 positions matching TRBD1. The clonotype was recovered from a human donor in a cohort sampled during active COVID-19. The CDR3 protein is CASSYRGGGTNGYTF. CDR3 nucleotides: TGTGCCAGCAGTTACAGAGGGGGCGGAACCAATGGCTACACCTTC.